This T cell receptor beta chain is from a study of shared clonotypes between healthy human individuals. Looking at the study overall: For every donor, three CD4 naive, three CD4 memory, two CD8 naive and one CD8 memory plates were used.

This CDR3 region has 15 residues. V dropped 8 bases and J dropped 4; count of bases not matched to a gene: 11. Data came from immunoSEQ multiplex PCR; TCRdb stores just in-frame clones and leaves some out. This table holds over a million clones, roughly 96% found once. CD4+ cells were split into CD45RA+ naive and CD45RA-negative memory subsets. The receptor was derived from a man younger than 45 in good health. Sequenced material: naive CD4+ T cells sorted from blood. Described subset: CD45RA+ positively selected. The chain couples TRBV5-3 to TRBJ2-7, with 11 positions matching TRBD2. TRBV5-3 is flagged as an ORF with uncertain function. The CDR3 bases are TGTGCCAGCAGGTATGGGACTAGCGGAAATTACGAGCAGTACTTC. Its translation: CASRYGTSGNYEQYF.